One and the same sample provided the 22 T cell receptor beta chains below, sequenced in a study of T cells in Graves' hyperthyroidism and ophthalmopathy. Amplification of TCR beta CDR3 regions used RNA as the template. TCR CDR3 regions were first amplified by RT-PCR with HTBI primers. TCRdb analysed the multiplex PCR reads with MiXCR anew, one entry per CDR3 protein. The table shows some 250,000 distinct CDR3 sequences, with 12% to 15% occurring only once. The material sequenced was blood. These receptors originate from a woman aged 45-60 years with Graves' hyperthyroidism that later progressed to Graves' ophthalmopathy.

This clonotype appeared many times. The V call is TRBV20-1, the J call TRBJ2-7; the D is unclear. Germline CDR1 DFQATT, CDR2 SNEGSKA (reference sequence). The V gene lost 5 bases and the J gene lost 2 bases, with 10 bases spanning the gap. This CDR3 comprises 12 residues. The CDR3 DNA is TGCAGTGCTGAGCAGCGAACCTACGAGCAGTACTTC. Translating it yields CSAEQRTYEQYF.

This clonotype showed up many times. This sequence joins TRBV5-5 and TRBJ2-5; TRBD2 agrees at 11 bases. V lost 4 bases, J lost 2 bases, and 4 bases stayed unmatched. CDR3 size: 15 residues. Per germline, CDR1 SGHKS and CDR2 YYEKEE (reference sequence). Written as DNA, the CDR3 is TGTGCCAGCAGCCCCGGGACTAGCGGACAAGAGACCCAGTACTTC. Translation gives CASSPGTSGQETQYF.

The V call is TRBV9, the J call TRBJ1-1, with 9 bases identical to TRBD1. The CDR3 extends over 15 amino acids. Germline CDR1 reads SGDLS; CDR2 reads YYNGEE. With V trimmed by 4 bases and J by 0 bases, 4 bases remained unmatched. CDR3 nucleotide sequence: TGTGCCAGCAGCCCCAACAGGGGGCTGAACACTGAAGCTTTCTTT. Amino acid sequence: CASSPNRGLNTEAFF.

The V gene is TRBV7-9, the J gene TRBJ1-1, with D tentatively TRBD1 (5 bases). The CDR3 sequence is 13 residues long. Trimming pared 3 bases from V and 6 bases from J, leaving 11 bases between. From germline, CDR1 is SEHNR and CDR2 FQNEAQ (reference sequence). The CDR3 nucleotides read TGTGCCAGCAGCTTGCTCACAGGCCCTGAAGCTTTCTTT. This gives the protein CASSLLTGPEAFF.

This clonotype showed up many times. The chain combines TRBV7-3 with TRBJ2-1, with 8 bases aligning to TRBD2. Looked up from germline, CDR1 is SGHTA and CDR2 is FQGTGA. The CDR3 totals 16 residues. With V trimmed by 5 bases and J by 5 bases, 11 bases remained unmatched. The CDR3 region is CASSPPGGGRDNEQFF. As DNA, the CDR3 is TGTGCCAGCAGCCCCCCCGGGGGGGGAAGGGACAATGAGCAGTTCTTC.

There are many counts of this clonotype. V gene TRBV25-1 combines with J gene TRBJ1-2, with D possibly matching TRBD1 (6 bases). The CDR3 spans 14 residues. V lost 4 bases to trimming and J lost 0 bases, with 9 bases between them. Germline CDR1 reads MGHDK; CDR2 reads SYGVNS. CDR3 DNA sequence: TGTGCCAGCAGTGTAAGGGGGGCTAACTATGGCTACACCTTC. Translation: CASSVRGANYGYTF.

Many counts were recorded for this clonotype. The V call is TRBV25-1, the J call TRBJ1-2, with D possibly matching TRBD1 (6 bases). Trimming removed 2 bases at V and 2 bases at J, with 15 bases between. The germline V gene encodes CDR1 MGHDK and CDR2 SYGVNS. CDR3 length: 16 residues. CDR3: CASSEPGQIPNYGYTF. CDR3 nucleotides: TGTGCCAGCAGTGAACCTGGACAGATCCCAAACTATGGCTACACCTTC.

This clonotype showed up just a few times. The V call is TRBV6-4, the J call TRBJ2-4, with 7 bases fitting TRBD1. The length of the CDR3 is 16 residues. Per the germline V gene, CDR1 is MRHNA and CDR2 is SNTAGT. Trimming took 6 bases from V and 1 from J; bases not matched to a gene: 9. CDR3 in DNA: TGTGCCAGCAGACCGAACAGGGGTGAGGCCAAAAACATTCAGTACTTC. Its protein product is CASRPNRGEAKNIQYF.

This clonotype showed up many times. J is TRBJ2-7 and V is TRBV28; no definite D call. The CDR3 sequence is 12 residues long. Trimming removed 2 bases from V and 6 bases from J, with 8 bases in between. In germline, CDR1 is MDHEN, CDR2 SYDVKM. The CDR3 region has the DNA TGTGCCAGCAGTTTAGCCCAGTCCGAGCAGTACTTC. Its translation is CASSLAQSEQYF.

This clonotype has just a few counts. The chain links TRBV7-9 to TRBJ1-3, with D maybe TRBD1 (6 bases). The CDR3 extends over 15 amino acids. V was cut by 4 bases and J by 3 bases, with 13 bases left in between. CDR1 is SEHNR and CDR2 is FQNEAQ in the germline V gene (reference sequence). In DNA form, the CDR3 reads TGTGCCAGCAGCTCGGTCCAGGGGTTTGGAAACACCATATATTTT. This translates into CASSSVQGFGNTIYF.

This clonotype was recorded at least ten times. The V gene is TRBV12-3 or TRBV12-4, the J gene TRBJ1-1; tentatively, D is TRBD1 (5 bases). Trimming removed 5 bases at V and 4 bases at J, with 14 bases between. The CDR3 sequence is 14 residues long. The CDR3 DNA follows: TGTGCCAGCAGTCTGCAGGGTGGGGGCACTGAAGCTTTCTTT. This sequence encodes CASSLQGGGTEAFF.

This clonotype has at least ten counts. The chain joins TRBV2 to TRBJ1-1, with 8 positions matching TRBD1. Germline V CDR1 and CDR2: SNHLY, FYNNEI. The ends lost 8 bases at V and 0 bases at J; junction bases unmatched: 2. CDR3 length: 13 amino acids. DNA of the CDR3: TGTGCCAGCCGACAGGGGATGAACACTGAAGCTTTCTTT. It is translated as CASRQGMNTEAFF.

This clonotype was seen at least ten times. The CDR3 protein is CASSITRRVGYNEQFF. CDR3 bases: TGTGCCAGCAGCATTACTAGGAGGGTGGGTTACAATGAGCAGTTCTTC. The chain combines TRBV11-1 with TRBJ2-1, with D maybe TRBD2 (6 bases). Germline V gene lookup returns CDR1 SGHAT and CDR2 FQDESV (reference sequence). CDR3 size: 16 residues. The ends were cut back, 5 bases at V and 4 bases at J, with 18 bases in the middle.

This clonotype came up once. A much larger clone differs by one base, so this may be a read error. This rearrangement joins TRBV4-2 to TRBJ1-1; D not resolved. The CDR3 runs 13 residues. The ends were cut back, 2 bases at V and 1 base at J, with 5 bases in the middle. Germline values: CDR1 LGHNA, CDR2 YNFKEQ. Here the CDR3 reads CASSQPANTEAFF. The CDR3 DNA reads as TGTGCCAGCAGCCAACCAGCGAACACTGAAGCTTTCTTT.

This chain links TRBV19 with TRBJ1-4; D gene unclear. Trimming removed 9 bases at V and 5 bases at J, with 7 bases between. The length of the CDR3 is 11 residues. Germline V gene sequence: CDR1 LNHDA, CDR2 SQIVND (reference sequence). The CDR3 DNA follows: TGTGCCAGCAGAGAAAATGAAAAACTGTTTTTT. Protein product: CASRENEKLFF.

This clonotype has a count of ten or more. The chain recombines TRBV15 with TRBJ1-5, with D possibly being TRBD1 (5 bases). Per germline, CDR1 LNHNV and CDR2 YYDKDF (reference sequence). V lost 8 bases and J 9 bases, leaving 17 bases between the germline ends. The CDR3 runs 13 residues. The CDR3 sequence is CATQQVPQSPQHF. For the CDR3, the DNA is TGTGCCACCCAACAGGTGCCCCAATCGCCCCAGCATTTT.

This clonotype was detected ten times or more. V and J are TRBV29-1 and TRBJ2-5; D perhaps matches TRBD1 (5 bases). Germline V gives CDR1 SQVTM, CDR2 ANQGSEA. The V gene lost 5 bases and the J gene lost 2 bases, with 12 bases spanning the gap. This CDR3 has 13 amino acids. The CDR3 coding sequence is TGCAGCGTTACTCAGGACACACAAGAGACCCAGTACTTC. Residues: CSVTQDTQETQYF.

The chain employs TRBV4-3 and TRBJ2-2; D call uncertain. CDR1 LGHNA and CDR2 YSLEER come from the germline V gene. The germline V and J ends were trimmed by 5 bases and 7 bases, with 14 bases remaining between them. This CDR3 contains 14 residues. The CDR3 DNA reads as TGCGCCAGCAGCAGTGTCGGTTGGAGCGGGGAGCTGTTTTTT. Its protein is CASSSVGWSGELFF.

There are many counts of this clonotype. The V call is TRBV30, the J call TRBJ1-4, with D possibly being TRBD1 (5 bases). This CDR3 region has 15 residues. Trimming stripped 0 bases from V and 3 bases from J, with 11 bases between. Germline assignment: CDR1 GTSNPN and CDR2 SVGIG (reference sequence). The CDR3 bases are TGTGCCTGGAGTGTGGGGACGGTTGCTAATGAAAAACTGTTTTTT. This sequence encodes CAWSVGTVANEKLFF.

This clonotype was counted ten times or more. This chain links TRBV11-2 with TRBJ1-1, with unresolved D. The V gene's germline CDR1 is SGHAT and CDR2 FQNNGV. Between the trimmed V and J ends, which lost 5 bases and 7 bases, there was a span of 17 bases. This CDR3 has 14 residues. The CDR3 DNA reads as TGTGCCAGCAGCCCGAGTGACGGCCGGTTTGAAGCTTTCTTT. It is translated as CASSPSDGRFEAFF.

This clonotype showed up many times. The chain has TRBV2 and TRBJ2-4; the match to TRBD1 covers 9 bases. J lost 8 bases, V lost 5 bases, and 4 bases had no gene match. The CDR3 extends over 13 amino acids. Germline V CDR1 and CDR2: SNHLY, FYNNEI. This CDR3 is CASSPGQGYIQYF. The CDR3 DNA is TGTGCCAGCAGTCCGGGACAGGGATACATTCAGTACTTC.

In its sample, this clonotype was seen many times. The chain couples TRBV20-1 to TRBJ2-3, with 7 bases aligning to TRBD2. The CDR3 runs 16 residues. Germline-derived CDR1 and CDR2 are DFQATT and SNEGSKA (reference sequence). V shed 0 bases, J shed 2 bases, and the junction held 8 bases outside the gene matches. The CDR3 DNA is TGCAGTGCTAGAGAGACTAGCTCCTTGATCACAGATACGCAGTATTTT. Residues: CSARETSSLITDTQYF.